The clone carrying this T cell receptor (beta chain) was observed a handful of times. These data are taken from a study of CD8+ T cells in alopecia areata. Treatment specified: oral pan-JAK inhibitor, 5-10 mg twice daily. Isolated RNA was reverse transcribed into cDNA used as the sequencing template. The assay was immunoSEQ multiplex PCR, and TCRdb's table has in-frame clones only and misses some. The sample records approximately 180,000 clones, 53% being singletons. The CDR3 length is 13 residues. Germline V gene data show CDR1 as SQVTM and CDR2 as ANQGSEA. V shed 6 bases, J shed 0 bases, and the junction held 1 base outside the gene matches.

This chain joins TRBV29-1 and TRBJ2-2; TRBD1 matches at 7 bases. This TCR was sampled from a human donor with alopecia areata. The sequencing here drew on CD8+ T cells sorted from blood, taken at week 24, from a patient treated with tofacitinib. CDR3 amino acids: CSVTGANTGELFF. The CDR3, as DNA: TGCAGCGTAACAGGGGCGAACACCGGGGAGCTGTTTTTT.